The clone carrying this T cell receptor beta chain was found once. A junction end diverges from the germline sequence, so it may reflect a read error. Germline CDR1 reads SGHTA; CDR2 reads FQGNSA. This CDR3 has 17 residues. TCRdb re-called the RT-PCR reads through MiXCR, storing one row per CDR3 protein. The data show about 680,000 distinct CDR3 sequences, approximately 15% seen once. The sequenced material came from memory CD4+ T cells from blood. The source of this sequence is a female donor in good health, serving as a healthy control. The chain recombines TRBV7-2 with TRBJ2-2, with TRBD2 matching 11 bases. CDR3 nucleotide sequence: TGTGCCAGCAGCCTGGGACTAGCGGCGGTCGGCACCGGGGGGCTGTTTTTT. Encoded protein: CASSLGLAAVGTGGLFF.